The source of this T cell receptor (beta chain) is a study of post-analysis software for immune sequencing data. Overall study: Several disease courses (relapsing-remitting, secondary progressive and progressive-relapsing) of multiple sclerosis were included. Findings and caveats of the study: Compared against controls, patients with multiple sclerosis displayed significantly lower normalized Chao1 diversity. Four to six TRBV segments were significantly more frequent in patients than in controls. TRBV5-6, TRBV5-1 and TRBV20-1 were among these segments. When the samples were clustered directly with F measure, those that had been prepared in the same batch showed strong co-clustering.

Between the trimmed V and J ends, which lost 2 bases and 1 base, there was a span of 9 bases. CDR1 is SGHRS and CDR2 is YFSETQ in the germline V gene. This CDR3 comprises 14 residues. The TCR beta cDNA libraries carried unique molecular identifiers. MiXCR, applied by TCRdb to the PCR reads, yields one record per CDR3 protein. The sample comprises some 370,000 distinct CDR3 sequences, approximately 33% of which are singletons, and roughly an eighth rests with the top ten. In regard to this clonotype: As yet, its antigen is unknown.

The material sequenced was blood. The sequence came from a girl aged 10-17 years with multiple sclerosis. This chain links TRBV5-1 with TRBJ1-1; D unclear. The CDR3 protein is CASSLNGRNTEAFF. As DNA, the CDR3 is TGCGCCAGCAGCTTAAATGGAAGGAACACTGAAGCTTTCTTT.